Listed here are 13 T cell receptor beta chains from one sample, sequenced in a study of naive and memory T cell subsets. Two oligonucleotides, mixed equimolar, formed the beta constant-region primer covering TRBC1 and TRBC2. TCRdb fed the UMI-ligation and nested PCR reads into MiXCR, producing one record per CDR3 protein. Among about 85,000 distinct CDR3 sequences listed, under 15% were seen once. The sequencing sample was made of central memory CD4+ T cells from blood. The origin of the receptors is a human donor in good health.

Concerning this clonotype: One end of the junction does not line up with germline, which may come from a read error. J is TRBJ1-1 and V is TRBV5-1, with D perhaps matching TRBD1 (6 bases). This CDR3 contains 13 residues. The V gene's germline CDR1 is SGHRS and CDR2 YFSETQ. The CDR3 nucleotides read TGCGCCAGCAGGTTGGGACAGAACACTGAAGCTTTCTTT. It translates to CASRLGQNTEAFF.

This clonotype has at least ten counts. The V gene is TRBV6-2 or TRBV6-3, the J gene TRBJ2-4; D is uncertain. CDR3 size: 15 residues. V shed 7 bases and J shed 7 bases, with 20 bases lying between them. Germline V gene lookup returns CDR1 MNHEY and CDR2 SVGEGT. CDR3 in DNA: TGTGCCAGCAAGGGATGGGCAGAATCGGCCAACATTCAGTACTTC. Protein sequence: CASKGWAESANIQYF.

Many counts were recorded for this clonotype. The chain couples TRBV10-3 to TRBJ2-7; 8 bases match TRBD1. V shed 9 bases, J shed 7 bases, and the junction held 5 bases outside the gene matches. There are 11 residues in the CDR3. The germline CDR1 and CDR2 sequences are ENHRY and SYGVKD. CDR3 region: CAMETGGEQYF. As DNA, the CDR3 is TGTGCCATGGAAACAGGGGGAGAGCAGTACTTC.

The chain is built from TRBV9 and TRBJ2-1; 11 nucleotides match TRBD2. The CDR3 has 15 residues. The trim removed 0 bases at V and 8 bases at J, leaving 4 bases unmatched. Germline loops: CDR1 SGDLS, CDR2 YYNGEE. This chain's CDR3 is CASSVGTSGYDEQFF. The CDR3 nucleotides read TGTGCCAGCAGCGTAGGGACTAGCGGGTATGATGAGCAGTTCTTC.

The sample holds a few counts of this clonotype. This chain connects TRBV4-1 to TRBJ2-2; D not certain. Trimming pared 4 bases from V and 3 bases from J, leaving 6 bases between. The CDR3 contains 13 residues. Germline-derived CDR1 and CDR2 are MGHRA and YSYEKL. In nucleotides, the CDR3 is TGCGCCAGCAGCCGGGGTTACACCGGGGAGCTGTTTTTT. Translated, it gives CASSRGYTGELFF.

This clonotype has a handful of counts. This rearrangement joins TRBV6-5 to TRBJ1-2, with D unresolved. There are 15 residues in the CDR3. The germline CDR1 and CDR2 sequences are MNHEY and SVGAGI. V lost 1 base, J lost 8 bases, and 17 bases lay in between. The CDR3 DNA sequence: TGTGCCAGCAGTTACTTCAAATCGGGAGATGGGGGCTACACCTTC. Protein product: CASSYFKSGDGGYTF.

This clonotype was counted ten times or more. The V gene is TRBV12-3 or TRBV12-4, the J gene TRBJ2-3, with D possibly TRBD1 on 5 matching bases. Deletions cut 5 bases from V and 6 bases from J, with 21 bases between. This CDR3 region has 16 residues. The CDR3 spells CASSTRQSTHRDTQYF. The CDR3 nucleotides read TGTGCCAGCAGTACCCGACAGAGTACCCACAGGGATACGCAGTATTTT.

This clonotype was seen many times. The J gene is TRBJ1-3, the V gene TRBV3-1, with D maybe TRBD1 (5 bases). CDR3 length: 15 amino acids. The V and J ends lost 0 bases and 2 bases respectively, with 8 bases between them. CDR1 is LGHDT and CDR2 is YNNKEL in the germline V gene (reference sequence). The CDR3 here is CASSQEGRAGNTIYF. The CDR3 DNA reads as TGTGCCAGCAGCCAAGAAGGCAGGGCTGGAAACACCATATATTTT. Full variable domain (rest looked up from reference TRBV3-1 and TRBJ1-3): DTAVSQTPKYLVTQMGNDKSIKCEQNLGHDTMYWYKQDSKKFLKIMFSYNNKELIINETVPNRFSPKSPDKAHLNLHINSLELGDSAVYFCASSQEGRAGNTIYFGEGSWLTVV.

This clonotype was seen only a few times. CDR3 amino acids: CASSLVGGTRSYEQYF. The CDR3 coding sequence is TGTGCCAGCAGCTTAGTTGGAGGCACCCGCTCCTACGAGCAGTACTTC. The rearrangement joins TRBV11-2 to TRBJ2-7; the D gene is possibly TRBD2 (5 bases). There are 16 residues in the CDR3. CDR1 and CDR2 from the germline V gene are SGHAT and FQNNGV. Trimming removed 1 base from V and 0 bases from J, with 13 bases in between.

This clonotype was counted only a few times. The chain has TRBV20-1 and TRBJ2-7; 14 bases align to TRBD2. With 2 bases clipped from V and 6 bases from J, the junction kept 18 bases outside the gene matches. This CDR3 is built from 19 residues. Germline values: CDR1 DFQATT, CDR2 SNEGSKA (reference sequence). In DNA, the CDR3 is TGCAGTGCTAGACCGCCGCCCGGGACTAGCGGGAGCCTCATCGTCGAGCAGTACTTC. Encoded protein: CSARPPPGTSGSLIVEQYF.

This clonotype was found once. This chain uses TRBV12-3 or TRBV12-4 with TRBJ1-2; 8 bases align to TRBD1. This CDR3 spans 17 amino acids. V dropped 0 bases and J dropped 8; count of bases not matched to a gene: 14. The CDR3 is CASSLALGYQGAGGYTF. The CDR3 nucleotides read TGTGCCAGCAGTTTAGCGCTAGGATACCAGGGGGCCGGGGGCTACACCTTC.

The V gene is TRBV19, the J gene TRBJ1-2; weak D call: TRBD1 (5 bases). Germline CDR1 and CDR2: LNHDA and SQIVND (reference sequence). Trimming pared 3 bases from V and 8 bases from J, leaving 13 bases between. The CDR3 length is 13 residues. The CDR3 sequence is CASSITQGSGYTF. The CDR3 DNA reads as TGTGCCAGTAGTATTACCCAGGGCTCCGGCTACACCTTC.

The chain combines TRBV7-9 with TRBJ1-3; maybe TRBD1 (5 bases). Trimming left V 5 bases short and J 4 bases short, with 9 bases between. The CDR3 is made up of 13 amino acids. CDR1 and CDR2 from the germline V gene are SEHNR and FQNEAQ (reference sequence). This chain's CDR3 is CASSKDRGNTIYF. CDR3 coding DNA: TGTGCCAGCAGCAAAGACAGAGGAAACACCATATATTTT. The variable domain in full, completed from reference TRBV7-9 and TRBJ1-3, reads DTGVSQNPRHKITKRGQNVTFRCDPISEHNRLYWYRQTLGQGPEFLTYFQNEAQLEKSRLLSDRFSAERPKGSFSTLEIQRTEQGDSAMYLCASSKDRGNTIYFGEGSWLTVV.